The present entry profiles one TCR beta chain with its context. These data belong to a study of T cell changes during pregnancy in multiple sclerosis. CDR3 length: 14 residues. V was shortened by 5 bases and J by 12 bases, with 20 bases between the two germline ends. Germline CDR1 reads SGHTA; CDR2 reads FQGTGA. Using immunoSEQ multiplex PCR, the repertoire was profiled, and TCRdb retains in-frame clones only, with some absent. The sample lists fewer than 50,000 clones, 85% to 90% occurring once. V usage is TRBV7-3 and J usage is TRBJ2-1; D is possibly TRBD2 (6 bases). The sample in question was CD4+ T cells from peripheral blood mononuclear cells, obtained in the first trimester of pregnancy. The receptor's source is a female donor with multiple sclerosis, enrolled in a pregnancy study. This chain's CDR3 is CASSPETRSRGQFF. In nucleotides, the CDR3 is TGTGCCAGCAGCCCTGAGACTAGATCTCGTGGGCAGTTCTTC. The variable domain in full, with the rest retrieved from reference TRBV7-3 and TRBJ2-1, is GAGVSQTPSNKVTEKGKYVELRCDPISGHTALYWYRQSLGQGPEFLIYFQGTGAADDSGLPNDRFFAVRPEGSVSTLKIQRTERGDSAVYLCASSPETRSRGQFFGPGTRLTVL.